This T cell receptor (beta chain) originates from a study of blood T cell repertoires in COVID-19. Study-wide background: Samples taken during acute and convalescent COVID-19 were collected in the United States, Italy and Spain. PBMCs, B-cell-depleted T cells, or T cells were the source of the cDNA or gDNA that made up the material.

Seattle researchers signed up patients amid active infection and tracked them longitudinally. Original analysis: Amplification with reference gene primers provided the estimates of nucleated cell counts. Clones were sequenced by immunoSEQ multiplex PCR, and TCRdb holds only the in-frame ones, with some missing. The V and J calls and clone size were taken over from that table, and D and trimming were inferred from the DNA. The sample consists of under 150,000 clones, around 90% of them appearing once. This sequence originates from a man in his fifties or sixties with COVID-19, enrolled during active disease. Sequencing used peripheral blood.

The chain's CDR3 is CASSFGPGQGAYGYTF. CDR3 DNA: TGTGCCAGCAGTTTCGGCCCGGGACAGGGTGCCTATGGCTACACCTTC. The genes are TRBV6-5 and TRBJ1-2; the match to TRBD1 covers 9 bases. Germline-derived CDR1 and CDR2 are MNHEY and SVGAGI. The CDR3 extends over 16 amino acids. Germline trimming cut 4 bases from V and 4 bases from J; bases unmatched to any gene: 10.